A selection of T cell receptor beta chains follows, all from one sample in a study of blood T cell repertoires in COVID-19. Assay used: immunoSEQ multiplex PCR; TCRdb lists only in-frame clones, some missing. The sample includes fewer than 250,000 clones, roughly four fifths of them seen just once. Sequenced input: peripheral blood. The receptors originated from a woman aged 50 to 65 with active or convalescent COVID-19. CDR3s leave out the opening cysteine and the closing phenylalanine or tryptophan.

>TRBV2
ASNPDRGNNNEQF
>TRBV7-3
ASSPASGETQY
>TRBV28
ASSSHGNTIY
>TRBV6-1
ASSEFRGSKPYGYT
>TRBV7-2
ASSRTGLPYGYT
>TRBV6-1
ASSETGGLWTNEKLF
>TRBV14
ASSQEGTGKVQF
>TRBV3-1/TRBV3-2
ASSLNRGNTIY
>TRBV7-9
ASSRGQGAIVVTEAF
>TRBV19
ASSIIFPRETSNEQF
>TRBV3-1/TRBV3-2
ASGWWGRDNEQF
>TRBV28
ASSFQGAGLRTQY
>TRBV24-1
ATSDGGIQETQY
>TRBV9
ASSVRGLRVVYNSPLH
>TRBV28
ASLPGGSYEQY
>TRBV7-2
ASSLAAAGGYNEQF
>TRBV3-1/TRBV3-2
ASSQVSLGNTIY
>TRBV11-2
ASSGVGVPF
>TRBV7-9
ASSLVAGAEEKLF
>TRBV14
ASSQDLTGPYEQY
>TRBV5-1
ASFSTDGNYGYT
>TRBV27
ASSSRTIQGGPLH
>TRBV7-9
ASSLRQGGTGELF